This TCR beta chain was sequenced during a study of cytomegalovirus exposure and HLA in healthy donors. As for the study in general: Prior work identified 117 million unique TCR beta sequences in some 200 million T cells.

The CDR3 sequence is 16 residues long. V lost 0 bases to trimming and J lost 7 bases; unmatched junction nucleotides: 8. The germline V gene has CDR1 LGHNA and CDR2 YSLEER. This PCR relied on a set of 60 Vbeta primers and 13 Jbeta primers. Only in-frame clones appear in the TCRdb table, and some are missing; sequencing was by immunoSEQ multiplex PCR. Of about 180,000 clones in the sample, about 80% were seen once. This TCR was recovered from a woman in her twenties or thirties in good health and CMV-seronegative. The J gene is TRBJ1-2, the V gene TRBV4-3, with 10 nucleotides matching TRBD1. Sequencing input: PBMCs. This chain's CDR3 is CASSQDFGDRGLGYTF. In nucleotides, the CDR3 is TGCGCCAGCAGCCAAGATTTTGGCGACAGGGGGCTTGGCTACACCTTC.